This entry describes one T cell receptor (beta chain). The V end lost 7 bases, the J end lost 3 bases, and 20 bases lay between the germline ends. This CDR3 is built from 16 residues. CDR1 and CDR2 (germline): ENHRY, SYGVKD. TCRdb keeps only in-frame clones here, not all; method: immunoSEQ multiplex PCR. The profile shows more than 140,000 clones, 90% to 95% of them singletons. The sample belongs to a study of control samples from healthy donors and cancer patients. The V call is TRBV10-3, the J call TRBJ2-3; D tentatively fits TRBD1 or TRBD2 (6 bases each). This clonotype was sampled from a middle-aged man in good health. The source material was blood. The CDR3 protein is CAIKEKSGAGTDTQYF. In nucleotides, the CDR3 is TGTGCCATCAAAGAAAAGTCGGGGGCCGGGACAGATACGCAGTATTTT.